Following are 32 T cell receptor beta chains from one sample sequenced in a study of beta chain features in type 1 diabetes. The sequenced template was cDNA made from the entire isolated RNA. The protocol was immunoSEQ multiplex PCR, while the TCRdb copy is restricted to in-frame clones and leaves out a portion. The data contain around 310,000 clones, 13% of them singletons. Their antigens remain unidentified. General observations from the study: Significant though moderate, a shortening of TCRB CDR3s appeared in all four CD4+ subsets of Type 1 diabetes patients.

Source material: naive CD4+ T cells from blood. The receptor set was obtained from a woman between 18 and 30 years old with type 1 diabetes.

This clone was detected a few times. This chain connects TRBV6-6 to TRBJ1-4, with a weak D call TRBD1 (5 bases). The CDR3 spans 15 residues. Trimming stripped 0 bases from V and 8 bases from J, with 13 bases between. CDR1 MNHNY and CDR2 SVGAGI come from the germline V gene (reference sequence). The CDR3 DNA sequence: TGTGCCAGCAGTTACTCGGGGCAGGCATCGGAAAAACTGTTTTTT. Translating it yields CASSYSGQASEKLFF.

This chain joins TRBV30 and TRBJ1-2; maybe TRBD1 (5 bases). From germline, CDR1 is GTSNPN and CDR2 SVGIG (reference sequence). This CDR3 is 13 amino acids long. The V gene lost 6 bases and the J gene lost 4 bases, with 15 bases spanning the gap. CDR3 loop: CACGGLLPYGYTF. CDR3 bases: TGTGCCTGCGGGGGTCTCCTTCCCTATGGCTACACCTTC. The complete variable domain, with remaining parts taken from reference TRBV30 and TRBJ1-2, reads SQTIHQWPATLVQPVGSPLSLECTVEGTSNPNLYWYRQAAGRGLQLLFYSVGIGQISSEVPQNLSASRPQDRQFILSSKKLLLSDSGFYLCACGGLLPYGYTFGSGTRLTVV.

This clone was detected a few times. The chain combines TRBV29-1 with TRBJ1-3, with D possibly being TRBD1 (6 bases). Trimming cost V 3 bases and J 3 bases, with 15 bases left between them. The CDR3 runs 15 residues. Germline assignment: CDR1 SQVTM and CDR2 ANQGSEA. The CDR3 here is CSVDGGGAGGNTIYF. The CDR3, as DNA: TGCAGCGTTGATGGAGGGGGGGCGGGTGGAAACACCATATATTTT.

This clone was observed a handful of times. The V gene is TRBV6-5, the J gene TRBJ2-2, with D maybe TRBD2 (6 bases). The CDR3 spans 13 residues. The V and J ends lost 8 bases and 3 bases respectively, with 10 bases between them. Germline CDR1 and CDR2: MNHEY and SVGAGI. CDR3 nucleotides: TGTGCCAGCTCGGGACTTCACACCGGGGAGCTGTTTTTT. This sequence encodes CASSGLHTGELFF.

This clone showed up just a few times. This sequence joins TRBV18 and TRBJ1-2; no reliable D call. V lost 1 base and J lost 4, with 10 bases in between. From germline, CDR1 is KGHSH and CDR2 LQKENI. This CDR3 is 14 amino acids long. Here the CDR3 DNA reads TGTGCCAGCTCACCACGCGACGGAGTCTATGGCTACACCTTC. It yields the protein CASSPRDGVYGYTF.

This chain links TRBV6-6 with TRBJ2-7; tentative D call: TRBD1 (5 bases). CDR1 MNHNY and CDR2 SVGAGI come from the germline V gene (reference sequence). This CDR3 is 11 amino acids long. Trimming removed 7 bases at V and 5 bases at J, with 9 bases between. The CDR3 DNA follows: TGTGCCAGCAAGGAAGGGGACGAGCAGTACTTC. It encodes CASKEGDEQYF.

There are a few counts of this clone. V and J are TRBV28 and TRBJ1-1; no definite D call. CDR3 length equals 14 residues. The germline CDR1 and CDR2 sequences are MDHEN and SYDVKM. V was shortened by 4 bases and J by 5 bases, with 14 bases between the two germline ends. The CDR3 spells CASSSVGRLTEAFF. CDR3 DNA sequence: TGTGCCAGCAGTTCCGTGGGGAGGTTGACTGAAGCTTTCTTT.

This clone has more than one count but fewer than ten. V usage is TRBV29-1 and J usage is TRBJ1-1; the D gene is possibly TRBD1 (5 bases). The CDR3 has 12 amino acids. Germline-derived CDR1 and CDR2 are SQVTM and ANQGSEA. The ends were cut back, 7 bases at V and 4 bases at J, with 13 bases in the middle. CDR3 in DNA: TGCAGCGCTATCTCCGGGGGCACTGAAGCTTTCTTT. Protein product: CSAISGGTEAFF.

This clone was recorded a few times. V usage is TRBV5-6 and J usage is TRBJ2-3, with TRBD2 matching over 10 bases. Trimming removed 3 bases from V and 5 bases from J; junction bases left unmatched: 6. The germline gives CDR1 SGHDT, CDR2 YYEEEE. The CDR3 is 15 residues long. Written as DNA, the CDR3 is TGTGCCAGCAGCTACTCAGCGGGAGGGAGAGATACGCAGTATTTT. Its translation: CASSYSAGGRDTQYF.

The chain has TRBV5-1 and TRBJ2-1; 7 positions match TRBD2. The CDR3 length is 13 residues. CDR1 and CDR2 (germline): SGHRS, YFSETQ. After removal of 3 bases from V and 6 bases from J, the junction contained 3 bases not matched to a gene. The CDR3 loop reads CASSWTRGNEQFF. The CDR3 DNA reads as TGCGCCAGCAGCTGGACTAGAGGCAATGAGCAGTTCTTC.

This clone was observed a few times. The chain carries TRBV30 and TRBJ2-3, with 7 bases that match TRBD2. Germline CDR1 is GTSNPN and CDR2 is SVGIG (reference sequence). The V segment lost 3 bases and the J segment 3 bases; nucleotides outside the gene matches: 3. CDR3 size: 13 residues. The CDR3 DNA sequence: TGTGCCTGGAGCGGGACTATTACAGATACGCAGTATTTT. It translates to CAWSGTITDTQYF. Full variable domain (outside the CDR3, taken from reference TRBV30 and TRBJ2-3): SQTIHQWPATLVQPVGSPLSLECTVEGTSNPNLYWYRQAAGRGLQLLFYSVGIGQISSEVPQNLSASRPQDRQFILSSKKLLLSDSGFYLCAWSGTITDTQYFGPGTRLTVL.

This clone occurred a few times. The gene calls are TRBV12-5 and TRBJ2-1, with 11 bases fitting TRBD2. CDR1 and CDR2 (germline): LGHNT, FRNRAP. Trimming removed 2 bases from V and 6 bases from J; junction bases left unmatched: 6. This CDR3 is built from 16 residues. The CDR3 DNA is TGTGCTAGTGGTTTGAGGCTAGCGGGAGGCGGCAATGAGCAGTTCTTC. Translated, it gives CASGLRLAGGGNEQFF.

The V call is TRBV7-6, the J call TRBJ2-5; a possible D gene is TRBD1 (6 bases). The better agreement between TRBJ2-7 and the DNA end casts doubt on the J call. The CDR3 contains 12 residues. Looked up from germline, CDR1 is SGHVS and CDR2 is FNYEAQ. CDR3 DNA: TGTGCCAGCAGCAACAGGGAGTACGAGCAGTACTTC. It specifies CASSNREYEQYF.

This clone was counted between two and nine times. The CDR3 region has the DNA TGCAGCGTTGATGGTGCAGTCTCTGGGGCCAACGTCCTGACTTTC. Residues: CSVDGAVSGANVLTF. The chain uses TRBV29-1 and TRBJ2-6; the D is unclear. Trimming cost V 3 bases and J 0 bases, with 9 bases left between them. This CDR3 comprises 15 residues. The germline V gene encodes CDR1 SQVTM and CDR2 ANQGSEA. Supplemented by reference TRBV29-1 and TRBJ2-6, the full variable domain reads SAVISQKPSRDICQRGTSLTIQCQVDSQVTMMFWYRQQPGQSLTLIATANQGSEATYESGFVIDKFPISRPNLTFSTLTVSNMSPEDSSIYLCSVDGAVSGANVLTFGAGSRLTVL.

V is TRBV6-1 and J is TRBJ2-1; no clear D gene. The V and J ends lost 11 bases and 3 bases respectively, with 14 bases between them. CDR3 length: 13 amino acids. The germline V gene encodes CDR1 MNHNS and CDR2 SASEGT. The CDR3 loop reads CASTEFIYNEQFF. The CDR3, as DNA: TGTGCCTCTACGGAGTTCATCTACAATGAGCAGTTCTTC.

This clone occurred a few times. The J gene is TRBJ2-2, the V gene TRBV5-1; D remains unclear. CDR3 length equals 13 residues. CDR1 and CDR2 from the germline V gene are SGHRS and YFSETQ. The V end was cut by 1 base, the J end by 3 bases, with 4 bases between. The CDR3 sequence: CASSLIDTGELFF. In DNA, the CDR3 is TGCGCCAGCAGCTTGATCGACACCGGGGAGCTGTTTTTT.

The rearrangement uses TRBV28 and TRBJ2-7, with 7 bases fitting TRBD2. The J segment lost 2 bases and the V segment lost 3 bases, leaving 7 bases of the junction unmatched. The CDR3 contains 15 residues. Germline-derived CDR1 and CDR2 are MDHEN and SYDVKM. The CDR3 DNA reads as TGTGCCAGCAGTTTTCCCACGGGAGGCCCCTACGAGCAGTACTTC. It translates to CASSFPTGGPYEQYF.

Points on this clone: Other nucleotide sequences from this sample produce the same CDR3. The chain uses TRBV5-1 and TRBJ2-1; D is undetermined. Trimming stripped 2 bases from V and 1 base from J, with 4 bases between. The length of the CDR3 is 13 residues. The germline gives CDR1 SGHRS, CDR2 YFSETQ. Here the CDR3 reads CASSFGSYNEQFF. The CDR3 DNA sequence: TGCGCCAGCAGCTTCGGTTCCTACAATGAGCAGTTCTTC. The full variable domain, rest sourced from reference TRBV5-1 and TRBJ2-1, is KAGVTQTPRYLIKTRGQQVTLSCSPISGHRSVSWYQQTPGQGLQFLFEYFSETQRNKGNFPGRFSGRQFSNSRSEMNVSTLELGDSALYLCASSFGSYNEQFFGPGTRLTVL.

The chain combines TRBV5-1 with TRBJ1-1; the match to TRBD1 covers 7 bases. CDR3 length: 14 residues. Germline CDR1 is SGHRS and CDR2 is YFSETQ. V trimming: 3 bases; J trimming: 0 bases; junction bases outside the gene matches: 2. CDR3 region: CASSSQGVNTEAFF. CDR3 coding DNA: TGCGCCAGCAGCTCCCAGGGGGTGAACACTGAAGCTTTCTTT. Looking up the rest from reference TRBV5-1 and TRBJ1-1 gives the full variable domain: KAGVTQTPRYLIKTRGQQVTLSCSPISGHRSVSWYQQTPGQGLQFLFEYFSETQRNKGNFPGRFSGRQFSNSRSEMNVSTLELGDSALYLCASSSQGVNTEAFFGQGTRLTVV.

The chain is built from TRBV18 and TRBJ2-7; the D gene is possibly TRBD1 (5 bases). Germline CDR1 KGHSH, CDR2 LQKENI. The CDR3 consists of 13 residues. V lost 4 bases, J lost 10 bases, and 17 bases lay in between. The CDR3 nucleotides read TGTGCCAGCTCACTGCGTCCGGACACCGAACAGTACGTC. As protein: CASSLRPDTEQYV.

There are a few counts of this clone. CDR3 DNA sequence: TGTGCCAGCAGCCATCGACAGGGGCCGGCTTTCTTT. This encodes CASSHRQGPAFF. V usage is TRBV28 and J usage is TRBJ1-1, with 8 bases lining up with TRBD1. J was trimmed by 11 bases and V by 6 bases; bases with no gene match: 8. Germline V gene sequence: CDR1 MDHEN, CDR2 SYDVKM. The length of the CDR3 is 12 residues.

In this sample, this clone turned up a few times. V gene TRBV9 combines with J gene TRBJ2-1; unclear D gene. This CDR3 contains 15 residues. V was trimmed by 0 bases and J by 9 bases, leaving 16 bases between them. The germline CDR1 and CDR2 sequences are SGDLS and YYNGEE. The CDR3 DNA reads as TGTGCCAGCAGCGTAGTCGGAGAGAGGTCACCTGAGCAGTTCTTC. Its translation: CASSVVGERSPEQFF.

This clone was seen more than once but under ten times. The chain carries TRBV5-6 and TRBJ2-3; unclear D gene. The V end lost 3 bases, the J end lost 8 bases, and 10 bases lay between the germline ends. This CDR3 is built from 12 residues. CDR1 and CDR2 (germline): SGHDT, YYEEEE. CDR3 coding DNA: TGTGCCAGCAGCTCCAACTCTCTTACGCAGTATTTT. As protein: CASSSNSLTQYF.

This clone was detected only a few times. This chain uses TRBV29-1 with TRBJ1-5; 9 positions match TRBD1. The CDR3 spans 14 residues. Per germline, CDR1 SQVTM and CDR2 ANQGSEA. V shed 6 bases and J 0 bases; nucleotides not matched to a gene: 3. This CDR3 reads CSVRTGDSNQPQHF. The CDR3, as DNA: TGCAGCGTCCGGACAGGGGATAGCAATCAGCCCCAGCATTTT.

The rearrangement links TRBV15 to TRBJ1-2, with 8 bases lining up with TRBD1. The V and J ends lost 0 bases and 4 bases, in that order; junction bases with no gene match: 1. CDR3 length equals 14 residues. Per the germline V gene, CDR1 is LNHNV and CDR2 is YYDKDF (reference sequence). The CDR3 DNA is TGTGCCACCAGCAGAGATCAGGGGGCCTATGGCTACACCTTC. Translating gives CATSRDQGAYGYTF. Full variable domain (outside the CDR3, taken from reference TRBV15 and TRBJ1-2): DAMVIQNPRYQVTQFGKPVTLSCSQTLNHNVMYWYQQKSSQAPKLLFHYYDKDFNNEADTPDNFQSRRPNTSFCFLDIRSPGLGDTAMYLCATSRDQGAYGYTFGSGTRLTVV.

This chain links TRBV30 with TRBJ1-1; perhaps TRBD1 as D (5 bases). There are 14 residues in the CDR3. The V gene lost 3 bases and the J gene lost 1 base, with 12 bases spanning the gap. Germline assignment: CDR1 GTSNPN and CDR2 SVGIG (reference sequence). CDR3 in DNA: TGTGCCTGGAGGGGGACTTGGGGGAACACTGAAGCTTTCTTT. It codes for CAWRGTWGNTEAFF.

This chain joins TRBV6-1 and TRBJ2-5; weak D call: TRBD1 (6 bases). Germline loops: CDR1 MNHNS, CDR2 SASEGT. This CDR3 has 13 residues. V was cut by 4 bases and J by 7 bases, with 13 bases left in between. CDR3 region: CASSGDMEATQYF. The CDR3 nucleotides read TGTGCCAGCAGTGGGGACATGGAAGCGACCCAGTACTTC.

In its sample, this clone was seen a few times. The CDR3 loop reads CASRDRVVNEQFF. CDR3 DNA: TGTGCCAGTAGGGACAGGGTCGTCAATGAGCAGTTCTTC. This chain links TRBV19 with TRBJ2-1; 8 bases match TRBD1. J gave up 6 bases and V 6 bases, and 4 bases lay outside the gene matches. There are 13 residues in the CDR3. CDR1 is LNHDA and CDR2 is SQIVND in the germline V gene (reference sequence). The complete variable domain, with remaining parts taken from reference TRBV19 and TRBJ2-1, reads DGGITQSPKYLFRKEGQNVTLSCEQNLNHDAMYWYRQDPGQGLRLIYYSQIVNDFQKGDIAEGYSVSREKKESFPLTVTSAQKNPTAFYLCASRDRVVNEQFFGPGTRLTVL.

The chain is built from TRBV11-2 and TRBJ1-1; D is perhaps TRBD1 (6 bases). V was shortened by 6 bases and J by 11 bases, with 13 bases between the two germline ends. The CDR3 sequence is 11 residues long. Germline values: CDR1 SGHAT, CDR2 FQNNGV. CDR3 DNA sequence: TGTGCCAGCAGACAAACAGGGCTGGCTTTCTTT. The encoded protein is CASRQTGLAFF.

The J gene is TRBJ2-2, the V gene TRBV4-1; 7 bases line up with TRBD1. The V gene end was trimmed by 3 bases and the J gene end by 1 base; junction bases not matched to a gene: 17. Germline V gives CDR1 MGHRA, CDR2 YSYEKL. This CDR3 region has 20 residues. The chain's CDR3 is CASSQTSLTLGGRNTGELFF. The CDR3 DNA follows: TGCGCCAGCAGCCAGACCTCCCTTACCCTAGGGGGCCGGAACACCGGGGAGCTGTTTTTT.

This chain uses TRBV18 with TRBJ1-3; D call uncertain. This CDR3 has 15 amino acids. From germline, CDR1 is KGHSH and CDR2 LQKENI. V lost 4 bases, J lost 0 bases, and 10 bases lay in between. CDR3 sequence: CASSREGSSGNTIYF. For the CDR3, the DNA is TGTGCCAGCTCACGGGAGGGCAGCTCTGGAAACACCATATATTTT.

Written as DNA, the CDR3 is TGTGCCTGGAGCACAGAGACTAATGAAAAACTGTTTTTT. Protein: CAWSTETNEKLFF. The V and J genes are TRBV30 and TRBJ1-4, with no clear D. The CDR3 totals 13 residues. V lost 3 bases, J lost 2 bases, and 7 bases lay in between. Germline V gene data show CDR1 as GTSNPN and CDR2 as SVGIG (reference sequence).